The rows below give T cell receptor beta chains drawn from one sample of a study of blood T cell repertoires in COVID-19. Generated by immunoSEQ multiplex PCR, the TCRdb table keeps only in-frame clones and is missing some. Here the sample spans approximately 310,000 clones, about nine tenths being singletons. The specimen sequenced was PBMCs or T cells enriched from blood (not recorded which). These TCRs come from a man aged 55 to 70 who had recovered from COVID-19. Each CDR3 is given with its conserved first and last residue. The order of the fields is D gene, V gene, J gene, CDR3 protein. The D gene is left open where the match is weak.

d_call: TRBD1; v_call: TRBV28; j_call: TRBJ2-3; cdr3_aa: CASSPWDRNTDTQYF
d_call: TRBD2; v_call: TRBV5-1; j_call: TRBJ2-2; cdr3_aa: CASSLGASGNTGELFF
d_call: NA; v_call: TRBV9; j_call: TRBJ2-1; cdr3_aa: CASSVSVAVNNEQFF
d_call: NA; v_call: TRBV2; j_call: TRBJ2-3; cdr3_aa: CASSGNGRDTQYF
d_call: NA; v_call: TRBV18; j_call: TRBJ2-5; cdr3_aa: CASSPPTTRGGETQYF
d_call: NA; v_call: TRBV18; j_call: TRBJ2-7; cdr3_aa: CASSPPNNPNRARAPEQYF
d_call: NA; v_call: TRBV4-1; j_call: TRBJ2-2; cdr3_aa: CASNSLPGFTGELFF
d_call: NA; v_call: TRBV3-1/TRBV3-2; j_call: TRBJ1-1; cdr3_aa: CASSQGFTGNTEAFF
d_call: NA; v_call: TRBV19; j_call: TRBJ2-7; cdr3_aa: CASSMGQGSNEQYF
d_call: NA; v_call: TRBV24-1; j_call: TRBJ1-5; cdr3_aa: CATSGTGGNQPQHF
d_call: NA; v_call: TRBV20-1; j_call: TRBJ1-3; cdr3_aa: CSASGVGSGNTIYF
d_call: TRBD2; v_call: TRBV19; j_call: TRBJ2-1; cdr3_aa: CASSPGTSGRPPYNEQFF
d_call: TRBD1; v_call: TRBV19; j_call: TRBJ1-5; cdr3_aa: CATMGQGGQPQHF
d_call: NA; v_call: TRBV6-2/TRBV6-3; j_call: TRBJ2-7; cdr3_aa: CASSKLSGYEQYF
d_call: TRBD1; v_call: TRBV7-2; j_call: TRBJ1-6; cdr3_aa: CASRISWGTGNSPLHF
d_call: NA; v_call: TRBV5-5; j_call: TRBJ1-5; cdr3_aa: CASSLLPRGNQPQHF
d_call: NA; v_call: TRBV28; j_call: TRBJ1-5; cdr3_aa: CASSPPAGSSNQPQHF
d_call: NA; v_call: TRBV9; j_call: TRBJ1-1; cdr3_aa: CASSVGISGSDTEAFF
d_call: TRBD2; v_call: TRBV28; j_call: TRBJ2-2; cdr3_aa: CASSLWRETGELFF
d_call: TRBD1; v_call: TRBV28; j_call: TRBJ1-6; cdr3_aa: CASSSDRGLNSPLHF
d_call: TRBD1; v_call: TRBV19; j_call: TRBJ2-7; cdr3_aa: CATQGTGKLREQYF
d_call: NA; v_call: TRBV10-2; j_call: TRBJ2-7; cdr3_aa: CASSGEKIGTYEQYF